The 28 T cell receptor beta chains below all came from one sample that was sequenced in a study of blood T cell repertoires in COVID-19. Using immunoSEQ multiplex PCR, the repertoire was profiled, and TCRdb retains in-frame clones only, with some absent. Counted here are around 110,000 clones, approximately 87% occurring once; the ten biggest clones make up around 2.3%. Material for sequencing was peripheral blood. The source of these receptors is a man aged 25 to 40 with acute or convalescent COVID-19.

J is TRBJ2-2 and V is TRBV12-5; the D gene is possibly TRBD1 (6 bases). Germline-derived CDR1 and CDR2 are LGHNT and FRNRAP. Trimming removed 3 bases from V and 5 bases from J, with 13 bases in between. CDR3 size: 15 residues. The CDR3 here is CASGFGRGKTGELFF. For the CDR3, the DNA is TGTGCTAGTGGTTTCGGCAGGGGTAAGACCGGGGAGCTGTTTTTT.

This chain joins TRBV5-4 and TRBJ1-3; D is possibly TRBD1 (6 bases). Trimming removed 4 bases at V and 2 bases at J, with 13 bases between. The germline V gene has CDR1 SGHNT and CDR2 YYREEE (reference sequence). This CDR3 contains 15 residues. CDR3 protein: CASSRTGSTGNTIYF. DNA of the CDR3: TGTGCCAGCAGCCGTACAGGGAGCACTGGAAACACCATATATTTT.

This clone was seen a handful of times. This sequence joins TRBV5-6 and TRBJ1-2; 7 nucleotides line up with TRBD1. There are 17 residues in the CDR3. Germline V gives CDR1 SGHDT, CDR2 YYEEEE. The ends lost 0 bases at V and 0 bases at J; junction bases unmatched: 8. CDR3 nucleotide sequence: TGTGCCAGCAGCTTGGAGGCGACAGGGAACTCTAACTATGGCTACACCTTC. Amino acids: CASSLEATGNSNYGYTF.

The CDR3 DNA follows: TGCGCCAGCAGCGTTATTACTAGTCGCGAGCAGTTCTTC. As protein: CASSVITSREQFF. The chain employs TRBV4-1 and TRBJ2-1; D is perhaps TRBD2 (5 bases). Germline values: CDR1 MGHRA, CDR2 YSYEKL. Between the trimmed V and J ends, which lost 5 bases and 10 bases, there was a span of 15 bases. CDR3 size: 13 residues.

V and J are TRBV6-2 or TRBV6-3 and TRBJ2-3; 7 nucleotides agree with TRBD1. This CDR3 comprises 16 residues. The V and J ends lost 2 bases and 3 bases, in that order; junction bases with no gene match: 8. Germline-derived CDR1 and CDR2 are MNHEY and SVGEGT. The CDR3 DNA reads as TGTGCCAGCAGTTACAATAAGGGGGCGGTGACAGATACGCAGTATTTT. Amino acids: CASSYNKGAVTDTQYF.

This clone was detected once. This chain links TRBV7-9 with TRBJ1-5, with TRBD1 matching 8 bases. The V gene end was trimmed by 6 bases and the J gene end by 8 bases; junction bases not matched to a gene: 6. Germline CDR1 SEHNR, CDR2 FQNEAQ (reference sequence). The CDR3 length is 13 residues. CDR3 nucleotides: TGTGCCAGCAGGGGACAGGCCGCGGAGCCCCAGCATTTT. It specifies CASRGQAAEPQHF.

The chain employs TRBV7-7 and TRBJ2-7; possibly TRBD2 for D (5 bases). The CDR3 has 14 residues. Germline loops: CDR1 SSHAT, CDR2 FNYEAQ (reference sequence). Here the CDR3 reads CASSSPGVPYEQYV. The CDR3 DNA sequence: TGTGCTAGCAGCTCCCCCGGGGTCCCCTACGAGCAGTACGTC.

The chain uses TRBV6-4 and TRBJ2-1, with 9 bases aligning to TRBD2. Trimming removed 3 bases from V and 5 bases from J; junction bases left unmatched: 11. This CDR3 has 17 amino acids. Germline V gives CDR1 MRHNA, CDR2 SNTAGT. The CDR3 loop reads CASSEGSGGPTNNEQFF. CDR3 sequence (DNA): TGTGCCAGCAGTGAAGGCAGCGGGGGGCCAACTAACAATGAGCAGTTCTTC.

V is TRBV7-9 and J is TRBJ2-2; the match to TRBD1 covers 9 bases. Germline V CDR1 and CDR2: SEHNR, FQNEAQ (reference sequence). The CDR3 consists of 17 residues. Unmatched junction bases numbered 12, after V lost 5 bases and J lost 5 bases. CDR3 in DNA: TGTGCCAGCAGCCCCCCTACGGGACAGGGATTAACCGGGGAGCTGTTTTTT. Encoded protein: CASSPPTGQGLTGELFF.

The chain employs TRBV9 and TRBJ2-7; no reliable D call. From germline, CDR1 is SGDLS and CDR2 YYNGEE. The V gene lost 4 bases and the J gene lost 2 bases, with 10 bases spanning the gap. This CDR3 has 13 amino acids. CDR3 amino acids: CASSPGGTYEQYF. The CDR3 nucleotides read TGTGCCAGCAGCCCCGGCGGAACCTACGAGCAGTACTTC.

CDR3 residues: CTSSQDLWTDTDTQYF. Written as DNA, the CDR3 is TGCACCAGCAGCCAAGATCTTTGGACAGACACAGATACGCAGTATTTT. This chain connects TRBV1 to TRBJ2-3; whether TRBD1, the table's D call, matches the DNA was not checked. TRBV1 is a pseudogene locus. The CDR3 covers 16 residues.

This chain connects TRBV19 to TRBJ2-1; 9 bases are a match to TRBD2. The CDR3 is 16 amino acids. The germline V gene encodes CDR1 LNHDA and CDR2 SQIVND (reference sequence). V trimming: 1 base; J trimming: 2 bases; junction bases outside the gene matches: 3. CDR3 region: CASSIGGGGAYNEQFF. CDR3 sequence (DNA): TGTGCCAGTAGTATAGGCGGCGGGGGGGCCTACAATGAGCAGTTCTTC. Supplemented by reference TRBV19 and TRBJ2-1, the full variable domain reads DGGITQSPKYLFRKEGQNVTLSCEQNLNHDAMYWYRQDPGQGLRLIYYSQIVNDFQKGDIAEGYSVSREKKESFPLTVTSAQKNPTAFYLCASSIGGGGAYNEQFFGPGTRLTVL.

CDR3 in amino acids: CASSWGDPSTDTQYF. The CDR3 nucleotides are TGTGCCAGCAGCTGGGGGGACCCTAGCACAGATACGCAGTATTTT. This chain joins TRBV5-4 and TRBJ2-3; possibly TRBD2 for D (6 bases). CDR3 length: 15 residues. CDR1 and CDR2 (germline): SGHNT, YYREEE (reference sequence). The V gene lost 3 bases and the J gene lost 0 bases, with 11 bases spanning the gap.

V usage is TRBV30 and J usage is TRBJ2-3; TRBD2 agrees at 8 bases. The germline V gene has CDR1 GTSNPN and CDR2 SVGIG (reference sequence). Trimming removed 4 bases from V and 0 bases from J; junction bases left unmatched: 9. The CDR3 has 16 residues. In DNA form, the CDR3 reads TGTGCCTGGAAATTGGCGGGGGGAGTTAGCACAGATACGCAGTATTTT. Protein sequence: CAWKLAGGVSTDTQYF. Full variable domain (outside the CDR3, taken from reference TRBV30 and TRBJ2-3): SQTIHQWPATLVQPVGSPLSLECTVEGTSNPNLYWYRQAAGRGLQLLFYSVGIGQISSEVPQNLSASRPQDRQFILSSKKLLLSDSGFYLCAWKLAGGVSTDTQYFGPGTRLTVL.

In nucleotides, the CDR3 is TGTGCCAGCAGTGGGGACAGGGGCCTTGGAAACACCATATATTTT. Amino acid sequence: CASSGDRGLGNTIYF. V gene TRBV2 combines with J gene TRBJ1-3, with TRBD1 identical over 10 bases. CDR1 and CDR2 (germline): SNHLY, FYNNEI. V lost 4 bases to trimming and J lost 3 bases; unmatched junction nucleotides: 3. The CDR3 loop spans 15 amino acids.

This clone was counted a few times. J is TRBJ1-2 and V is TRBV4-2, with D possibly being TRBD1 (6 bases). There are 13 residues in the CDR3. Germline lookup yields CDR1 LGHNA and CDR2 YNFKEQ. Trimming pared 0 bases from V and 6 bases from J, leaving 8 bases between. The CDR3 DNA sequence: TGTGCCAGCAGCCAAGACAGGGGAGATGGCTACACCTTC. This encodes CASSQDRGDGYTF.

This rearrangement joins TRBV11-2 to TRBJ2-1; TRBD1 aligns across 12 bases. The CDR3 has 16 residues. Germline V CDR1 and CDR2: SGHAT, FQNNGV. Trimming at V came to 4 bases and at J to 4 bases, leaving 5 bases not matched to a gene. CDR3 residues: CASSSGQGARYNEQFF. CDR3 DNA: TGTGCCAGCAGCTCGGGACAGGGGGCTAGGTACAATGAGCAGTTCTTC.

The chain combines TRBV7-3 with TRBJ2-1; TRBD2 matches at 11 bases. Germline CDR1 is SGHTA and CDR2 is FQGTGA. J was trimmed by 5 bases and V by 0 bases; bases with no gene match: 6. The CDR3 totals 17 residues. CDR3 region: CASSLTGGLADHNEQFF. The DNA of the CDR3 is TGTGCCAGCAGCTTAACGGGGGGACTAGCGGACCACAATGAGCAGTTCTTC.

The chain joins TRBV19 to TRBJ2-2; 9 nucleotides agree with TRBD1. The CDR3 length is 15 residues. After removal of 9 bases from V and 4 bases from J, the junction contained 9 bases not matched to a gene. Germline V gene sequence: CDR1 LNHDA, CDR2 SQIVND (reference sequence). Here the CDR3 reads CASNTGGRSTGELFF. As DNA, the CDR3 is TGTGCCAGCAACACAGGGGGCCGGAGCACCGGGGAGCTGTTTTTT. Supplemented by reference TRBV19 and TRBJ2-2, the full variable domain reads DGGITQSPKYLFRKEGQNVTLSCEQNLNHDAMYWYRQDPGQGLRLIYYSQIVNDFQKGDIAEGYSVSREKKESFPLTVTSAQKNPTAFYLCASNTGGRSTGELFFGEGSRLTVL.

The chain uses TRBV5-1 and TRBJ2-6; the match to TRBD1 covers 9 bases. CDR1 is SGHRS and CDR2 is YFSETQ in the germline V gene. The CDR3 covers 18 residues. J gave up 1 base and V 4 bases, and 9 bases lay outside the gene matches. The CDR3 protein is CASSLRPGTGSGANVLTF. In nucleotides, the CDR3 is TGCGCCAGCAGCCTCCGTCCCGGGACAGGGTCTGGGGCCAACGTCCTGACTTTC.

The chain recombines TRBV5-8 with TRBJ1-5; 7 positions match TRBD1. This CDR3 is 14 amino acids long. Losses at the gene ends were 4 bases for V and 7 bases for J; bases not matched to a gene: 8. Germline V lookup: CDR1 SGHTS, CDR2 YDEGEE. In nucleotides, the CDR3 is TGTGCCAGCAGCCCTACAGGGGTTAGACAGCCCCAGCATTTT. It encodes CASSPTGVRQPQHF.

The V and J genes are TRBV15 and TRBJ1-5; the D gene is possibly TRBD1 (5 bases). V dropped 3 bases and J dropped 3 bases, with 15 bases sitting between them. CDR1 is LNHNV and CDR2 is YYDKDF in the germline V gene (reference sequence). The CDR3 extends over 16 amino acids. CDR3 sequence reads: CATSRGGTDFNQPQHF. The DNA for the CDR3 is TGTGCCACCAGCAGGGGAGGGACGGACTTCAATCAGCCCCAGCATTTT.

The chain combines TRBV10-3 with TRBJ1-1; TRBD1 is a possible D gene (5 bases). CDR3 size: 12 residues. Germline loops: CDR1 ENHRY, CDR2 SYGVKD. Between the trimmed V and J ends, which lost 0 bases and 7 bases, there was a span of 6 bases. The DNA for the CDR3 is TGTGCCATCAGTGAGTCGCAGGGTGAAGCTTTCTTT. Protein sequence: CAISESQGEAFF.

This clone was seen a handful of times. This chain joins TRBV7-3 and TRBJ2-1, with 13 bases identical to TRBD2. V lost 5 bases, J lost 9 bases, and 10 bases stayed unmatched. The CDR3 is 16 amino acids. Germline CDR1 reads SGHTA; CDR2 reads FQGTGA. CDR3 region: CASSARTSGSDGEQFF. As DNA, the CDR3 is TGTGCCAGCAGCGCGCGGACTAGCGGGAGTGACGGTGAGCAGTTCTTC.

The chain has TRBV7-8 and TRBJ2-3; TRBD2 matches 12 bases. Germline V CDR1 and CDR2: SGHVS, FQNEAQ. CDR3 size: 18 residues. The trim removed 5 bases at V and 4 bases at J, leaving 13 bases unmatched. The CDR3: CASSPLAGGGMGPDTQYF. The CDR3 nucleotides are TGTGCCAGCAGCCCCCTAGCGGGAGGGGGAATGGGCCCAGATACGCAGTATTTT.

The V call is TRBV6-2 or TRBV6-3, the J call TRBJ1-2; D possibly corresponds to TRBD1 (6 bases). This CDR3 contains 13 residues. Deletions cut 5 bases from V and 8 bases from J, with 15 bases between. Germline values: CDR1 MNHEY, CDR2 SVGEGT. The CDR3: CASSTTGSRGYTF. In DNA, the CDR3 is TGTGCCAGCAGTACAACAGGGTCTCGGGGCTACACCTTC.

The chain combines TRBV30 with TRBJ2-1; D perhaps matches TRBD1 (5 bases). The CDR3 length is 14 residues. V lost 0 bases, J lost 4 bases, and 10 bases lay in between. Germline V gives CDR1 GTSNPN, CDR2 SVGIG (reference sequence). CDR3 loop: CAWSVQVDYNEQFF. The CDR3 bases are TGTGCCTGGAGTGTACAGGTGGATTACAATGAGCAGTTCTTC.

The chain is built from TRBV4-3 and TRBJ2-7; D remains ambiguous. The germline V gene encodes CDR1 LGHNA and CDR2 YSLEER. The CDR3 length is 15 residues. The V end was cut by 0 bases, the J end by 0 bases, with 9 bases between. The CDR3 DNA follows: TGCGCCAGCAGCCAAGATACGAGAAGCTCCTACGAGCAGTACTTC. It specifies CASSQDTRSSYEQYF.